These 31 T cell receptor beta chains were all obtained from the same sample, sequenced in a study of shared clonotypes between healthy human individuals. Naive CD8 cells lacked CD45RO, underwent positive selection for CCR7 and left out terminally differentiated effector memory CD45RA+ cells. TCRdb keeps only in-frame clones here, not all; method: immunoSEQ multiplex PCR. The sample consists of roughly 600,000 clones, more than 95% of them appearing once. Sequenced sample: naive CD8+ T cells sorted from blood. The receptors come from a man aged 25-40 years in good health.

This sequence joins TRBV11-2 and TRBJ2-7; TRBD1 aligns across 7 bases. The germline gives CDR1 SGHAT, CDR2 FQNNGV. The CDR3 covers 13 residues. The V segment lost 3 bases and the J segment 2 bases; nucleotides outside the gene matches: 1. The CDR3 is CASSFGQAYEQYF. The CDR3 DNA reads as TGTGCCAGCAGCTTTGGACAGGCCTACGAGCAGTACTTC.

As DNA, the CDR3 is TGTGCCAGCAGTCGACGCTTGAGCAATCAGCCCCAGCATTTT. Translated, it gives CASSRRLSNQPQHF. The rearrangement links TRBV6-1 to TRBJ1-5; D unresolved. Trimming removed 5 bases from V and 1 base from J, with 9 bases in between. Germline V gene data show CDR1 as MNHNS and CDR2 as SASEGT. The CDR3 extends over 14 amino acids.

The V gene is TRBV29-1, the J gene TRBJ1-2; weak D call: TRBD1 (6 bases). Looked up from germline, CDR1 is SQVTM and CDR2 is ANQGSEA. V was pared by 4 bases and J by 3 bases, with 15 bases between. The CDR3 loop spans 14 amino acids. The chain's CDR3 is CSVGRTETDYGYTF. As DNA, the CDR3 is TGCAGCGTTGGCCGGACAGAGACCGACTATGGCTACACCTTC.

V and J are TRBV28 and TRBJ1-2; 7 nucleotides agree with TRBD1. The germline gives CDR1 MDHEN, CDR2 SYDVKM. This CDR3 region has 14 residues. Trimming removed 3 bases from V and 8 bases from J; junction bases left unmatched: 9. The CDR3 sequence: CASSFAGTVKGYTF. CDR3 nucleotide sequence: TGTGCCAGCAGTTTTGCCGGGACAGTAAAGGGCTACACCTTC.

This chain uses TRBV6-6 with TRBJ2-1; D assignment may be TRBD1 or TRBD2 (6 bases each). Germline CDR1 reads MNHNY; CDR2 reads SVGAGI (reference sequence). Trimming shortened V by 4 bases and J by 3 bases, and 13 bases separated the two germline ends. The CDR3 covers 15 residues. The CDR3 DNA reads as TGTGCCAGCAGTTGGGGGGCGAGTGGCTACAATGAGCAGTTCTTC. This gives the protein CASSWGASGYNEQFF.

The J gene is TRBJ2-7, the V gene TRBV7-6, with 7 bases fitting TRBD1. CDR1 and CDR2 from the germline V gene are SGHVS and FNYEAQ. V shed 4 bases and J 3 bases; nucleotides not matched to a gene: 12. The CDR3 is made up of 16 amino acids. For the CDR3, the DNA is TGTGCCAGCAGCTCTGATGCCGGGACAGAAATCTACGAGCAGTACTTC. Translation: CASSSDAGTEIYEQYF.

A single count supports this clone. V gene TRBV6-1 combines with J gene TRBJ2-7; D gene unclear. CDR3 length: 14 amino acids. Germline CDR1 and CDR2: MNHNS and SASEGT. V shed 3 bases and J shed 2 bases, with 11 bases lying between them. The CDR3 nucleotides are TGTGCCAGCAGTGATGTGGAGCAAACCTACGAGCAGTACTTC. This translates into CASSDVEQTYEQYF.

The J gene is TRBJ2-1, the V gene TRBV29-1; D possibly uses TRBD1 or TRBD2 (6 bases each). The CDR3 sequence is 14 residues long. Germline CDR1 SQVTM, CDR2 ANQGSEA. V lost 4 bases and J lost 6, with 16 bases in between. For the CDR3, the DNA is TGCAGCGTTGGTAGGCAGGGGCGGGGCAATGAGCAGTTCTTC. Protein product: CSVGRQGRGNEQFF.

The rearrangement joins TRBV10-1 to TRBJ2-7; D perhaps matches TRBD2 (6 bases). CDR1 and CDR2 (germline): WNHNN, SYGVQD (reference sequence). V lost 0 bases, J lost 0 bases, and 12 bases lay in between. CDR3 size: 16 residues. CDR3 region: CASSESYSGPSYEQYF. CDR3 coding DNA: TGCGCCAGCAGTGAGTCGTACAGCGGGCCCTCCTACGAGCAGTACTTC.

Turning to this clone: Other nucleotide sequences from this sample produce the same CDR3. The chain carries TRBV27 and TRBJ2-7; D uncertain. The germline V gene encodes CDR1 MNHEY and CDR2 SMNVEV (reference sequence). There are 12 residues in the CDR3. Trimming took off 6 bases at V and 0 bases at J, with 6 bases between the two ends. CDR3 sequence (DNA): TGTGCCAGCAGCCCTAGCTCCTACGAGCAGTACTTC. This sequence encodes CASSPSSYEQYF.

CDR3 bases: TGTGCCAGCTCACCAGCCGGGACAGCAGTCCTGAGCTCCTACAATGAGCAGTTCTTC. As protein: CASSPAGTAVLSSYNEQFF. The chain uses TRBV18 and TRBJ2-1, with 7 bases that match TRBD1. CDR1 is KGHSH, CDR2 LQKENI, per germline. The CDR3 loop spans 19 amino acids. The V gene end was trimmed by 2 bases and the J gene end by 0 bases; junction bases not matched to a gene: 13.

The chain carries TRBV29-1 and TRBJ1-2; possibly TRBD1 for D (6 bases). V dropped 4 bases and J dropped 3 bases, with 12 bases sitting between them. Germline values: CDR1 SQVTM, CDR2 ANQGSEA. The CDR3 runs 13 residues. CDR3 in DNA: TGCAGCGTTGTGGGGGACAAGTACTATGGCTACACCTTC. Protein product: CSVVGDKYYGYTF.

The chain uses TRBV11-3 and TRBJ1-2; the D gene is possibly TRBD1 (6 bases). Per germline, CDR1 SGHNT and CDR2 YENEEA. The CDR3 totals 15 residues. Trimming took 6 bases from V and 4 from J, leaving 18 bases between them. The CDR3 DNA reads as TGTGCCAGCAGAATACTAAAGGACAGACCCTATGGCTACACCTTC. Its translation: CASRILKDRPYGYTF.

The V and J genes are TRBV9 and TRBJ1-5; weak D call: TRBD1 (5 bases). V gave up 3 bases and J gave up 5 bases, with 12 bases separating them. The CDR3 consists of 14 residues. The germline V gene has CDR1 SGDLS and CDR2 YYNGEE. The CDR3 here is CASSARQWDQPQHF. The CDR3 DNA reads as TGTGCCAGCAGCGCTCGACAGTGGGATCAGCCCCAGCATTTT.

V gene TRBV29-1 combines with J gene TRBJ2-5, with 10 bases identical to TRBD2. The germline V gene encodes CDR1 SQVTM and CDR2 ANQGSEA. Trimming removed 0 bases from V and 2 bases from J; junction bases left unmatched: 9. This CDR3 has 17 amino acids. CDR3 sequence (DNA): TGCAGCGTTGAAGACGACCTAGCGGGAGAAGAACAAGAGACCCAGTACTTC. It codes for CSVEDDLAGEEQETQYF.

The gene calls are TRBV13 and TRBJ2-3; 8 nucleotides match TRBD2. The germline CDR1 and CDR2 sequences are PRHDT and FYEKMQ (reference sequence). Trimming removed 1 base from V and 2 bases from J; junction bases left unmatched: 8. This CDR3 is built from 17 residues. Here the CDR3 reads CASSLVREGVPTDTQYF. DNA of the CDR3: TGTGCCAGCAGCTTAGTTCGGGAGGGAGTTCCCACAGATACGCAGTATTTT.

This clone appeared a single time. The chain couples TRBV19 to TRBJ2-7; perhaps TRBD1 as D (6 bases). The CDR3 spans 15 residues. From germline, CDR1 is LNHDA and CDR2 SQIVND (reference sequence). Trimming left V 2 bases short and J 1 base short, with 12 bases between. Here the CDR3 reads CASSIYRAPSYEQYF. CDR3 nucleotide sequence: TGTGCCAGTAGTATATACAGGGCTCCTTCCTACGAGCAGTACTTC.

The chain is built from TRBV5-4 and TRBJ2-7; D might be TRBD2 (6 bases). The CDR3 length is 19 residues. Germline loops: CDR1 SGHNT, CDR2 YYREEE (reference sequence). V lost 4 bases, J lost 3 bases, and 29 bases lay in between. CDR3 residues: CASSQWGESAGGTFYEQYF. For the CDR3, the DNA is TGTGCCAGCAGCCAGTGGGGGGAGTCGGCTGGAGGGACTTTCTACGAGCAGTACTTC.

This clone was observed once. The chain combines TRBV7-6 with TRBJ2-1, with D hard to call. Germline CDR1 reads SGHVS; CDR2 reads FNYEAQ. The CDR3 is made up of 13 amino acids. With 5 bases removed from V and 7 bases from J, the gap between germline ends came to 12 bases. CDR3 protein: CASSVRHRNEQFF. The CDR3 region has the DNA TGTGCCAGCAGCGTCCGACACAGAAATGAGCAGTTCTTC.

In nucleotides, the CDR3 is TGTGCCAGCAGCTTAGATCTAAGCAGACCCTACAATGAGCAGTTCTTC. Amino acids: CASSLDLSRPYNEQFF. This chain connects TRBV11-2 to TRBJ2-1; D gene uncertain. Trimming pared 0 bases from V and 2 bases from J, leaving 11 bases between. Germline V gene data show CDR1 as SGHAT and CDR2 as FQNNGV. The CDR3 is 16 residues long.

This chain links TRBV4-1 with TRBJ2-7; no clear D gene. The V gene lost 0 bases and the J gene lost 2 bases, with 11 bases spanning the gap. CDR3 length: 15 residues. Germline CDR1 and CDR2: MGHRA and YSYEKL. CDR3 nucleotides: TGCGCCAGCAGCCAAGATAGGACGCGTGCCTACGAGCAGTACTTC. Translating it yields CASSQDRTRAYEQYF.

The gene calls are TRBV13 and TRBJ1-3; D might be TRBD1 (6 bases). This CDR3 has 16 residues. Germline V lookup: CDR1 PRHDT, CDR2 FYEKMQ (reference sequence). Trimming pared 5 bases from V and 2 bases from J, leaving 16 bases between. The CDR3 here is CASSGGETGTGNTIYF. Here the CDR3 DNA reads TGTGCCAGCAGCGGGGGGGAGACAGGTACTGGAAACACCATATATTTT.

Only one count was recorded for this clone. This chain connects TRBV7-3 to TRBJ2-7; TRBD2 matches at 11 bases. The CDR3 sequence is 20 residues long. The trim removed 5 bases at V and 5 bases at J, leaving 23 bases unmatched. Germline CDR1 is SGHTA and CDR2 is FQGTGA. For the CDR3, the DNA is TGTGCCAGCAGCGCTCGTGTCGACAGGGAAGGCACTAGCGGGAGAGACGAGCAGTACTTC. Translation gives CASSARVDREGTSGRDEQYF.

The chain uses TRBV6-6 and TRBJ2-3; no clear D gene. The V end lost 2 bases, the J end lost 5 bases, and 17 bases lay between the germline ends. CDR3 length: 16 amino acids. CDR1 and CDR2 from the germline V gene are MNHNY and SVGAGI (reference sequence). The CDR3 spells CASSYIWKLPGDTQYF. In DNA, the CDR3 is TGTGCCAGCAGTTACATCTGGAAGCTGCCAGGAGATACGCAGTATTTT.

The chain links TRBV2 to TRBJ2-7; D remains ambiguous. The V end lost 2 bases, the J end lost 4 bases, and 15 bases lay between the germline ends. Germline V gene data show CDR1 as SNHLY and CDR2 as FYNNEI. This CDR3 region has 15 residues. The CDR3 is CASSEWQTLSYEQYF. The DNA for the CDR3 is TGTGCCAGCAGTGAATGGCAGACTTTATCGTACGAGCAGTACTTC.

CDR3 coding DNA: TGTGCCAGCACCCGTTCGGGGGCCTTGGTCACAGATACGCAGTATTTT. Translation: CASTRSGALVTDTQYF. The rearrangement links TRBV7-9 to TRBJ2-3, with D perhaps matching TRBD1 or TRBD2 (6 bases each). The CDR3 sequence is 16 residues long. The ends were cut back, 7 bases at V and 2 bases at J, with 19 bases in the middle. The germline V gene has CDR1 SEHNR and CDR2 FQNEAQ (reference sequence).

V usage is TRBV27 and J usage is TRBJ2-7; tentatively, D is TRBD2 (5 bases). The CDR3 has 13 residues. Germline values: CDR1 MNHEY, CDR2 SMNVEV (reference sequence). V lost 2 bases, J lost 4 bases, and 9 bases lay in between. The CDR3 nucleotides read TGTGCCAGCAGTTTAGCGGGCCGGTACGAGCAGTACTTC. Translation gives CASSLAGRYEQYF.

The V gene is TRBV7-8, the J gene TRBJ1-4; D is uncertain. V shed 5 bases and J shed 1 base, with 14 bases lying between them. This CDR3 region has 16 residues. Germline V lookup: CDR1 SGHVS, CDR2 FQNEAQ. In DNA form, the CDR3 reads TGTGCCAGCAGCCCCCGATGGGGTGGAACTAATGAAAAACTGTTTTTT. This encodes CASSPRWGGTNEKLFF.

In this sample, this clone turned up once. The V gene is TRBV9, the J gene TRBJ1-5; D is possibly TRBD1 (5 bases). The CDR3 is 14 amino acids. Germline V gene sequence: CDR1 SGDLS, CDR2 YYNGEE. Trimming pared 3 bases from V and 11 bases from J, leaving 18 bases between. The CDR3 coding sequence is TGTGCCAGCAGCGCCGCGGGGGATTGGAGGTCCCAGCATTTT. The encoded protein is CASSAAGDWRSQHF.

The CDR3 loop reads CASSSLTGRNTIYF. CDR3 coding DNA: TGTGCCAGCAGTTCCCTGACAGGTCGGAACACCATATATTTT. This chain uses TRBV6-1 with TRBJ1-3; perhaps TRBD1 as D (6 bases). V lost 5 bases and J lost 7, with 15 bases in between. There are 14 residues in the CDR3. The germline V gene encodes CDR1 MNHNS and CDR2 SASEGT.

J is TRBJ1-2 and V is TRBV7-9; TRBD1 is a possible D gene (5 bases). CDR3 length: 14 amino acids. V lost 4 bases and J 8 bases, leaving 17 bases between the germline ends. Per germline, CDR1 SEHNR and CDR2 FQNEAQ (reference sequence). CDR3 nucleotides: TGTGCCAGCAGCTCCACGACAGAGCGGAACGGCTACACCTTC. This codes for CASSSTTERNGYTF.